Listed below are T cell receptor beta chains from one sample, sequenced in a study of blood T cell repertoires in COVID-19. Assay used: immunoSEQ multiplex PCR; TCRdb lists only in-frame clones, some missing. The sample holds around 460,000 clones, 70% to 90% seen once. The specimen was peripheral blood. The source of these receptors is a man younger than 35 with COVID-19, enrolled during active disease. Both conserved end residues are part of each CDR3. Each record gives: CDR3 length, D gene, clone size, J gene, V gene, CDR3 DNA, CDR3 protein. A D gene is named only where the DNA matches it firmly. Rows give clone size only sometimes, using once, few, many, or a class for an expanded clone.

>14|NA|NA|TRBJ2-5|TRBV25-1
TGTGCCAGCAATCCCGGGTACTACCAAGAGACCCAGTACTTC
CASNPGYYQETQYF
>13|NA|NA|TRBJ2-7|TRBV11-2
TGTGCCAGCAGCCACGGACAAAGCTACGAGCAGTACTTC
CASSHGQSYEQYF
>20|TRBD2|NA|TRBJ2-1|TRBV19
TGTGCCAGTAGTATAGGAGTCGGGCTAGCGGGAGGGAGCTCCTACAATGAGCAGTTCTTC
CASSIGVGLAGGSSYNEQFF
>15|NA|NA|TRBJ2-6|TRBV5-4
TGTGCCAGCAGCCCCCGAGGGACTGGGGCCAACGTCCTGACTTTC
CASSPRGTGANVLTF
>15|TRBD2|NA|TRBJ2-7|TRBV10-3
TGTGCCATCAGTGGGGGGGCTAGCGGGATCTACGAGCAGTACTTC
CAISGGASGIYEQYF
>14|NA|NA|TRBJ1-2|TRBV24-1
TGTGCCACCAGTGGACAGGAGGACACAGGCGGCTACACCTTC
CATSGQEDTGGYTF
>12|NA|NA|TRBJ2-3|TRBV21-1
TGTGCCAGCAGAGGAGCCACAGATACGCAGTATTTT
CASRGATDTQYF
>18|TRBD2|NA|TRBJ2-1|TRBV4-1
TGCGCCAGCAGCCAAGGGCTAGCGGGGGGGAACCAGTACAATGAGCAGTTCTTC
CASSQGLAGGNQYNEQFF
>17|NA|NA|TRBJ1-2|TRBV7-2
TGTGCCAGCAGCCGCCCCCGAGGAATACTACCTAACTATGGCTACACCTTC
CASSRPRGILPNYGYTF
>15|TRBD2|once|TRBJ2-7|TRBV2
TGTGCCAGCAGTGAAATTCGGACTAGCGGATACGAGCAGTACTTC
CASSEIRTSGYEQYF
>15|TRBD1|NA|TRBJ2-1|TRBV2
TGTGCCAGCAGTGTCACGGGACAGGGGTTAGGCGAGCAGTTCTTC
CASSVTGQGLGEQFF
>18|TRBD2|NA|TRBJ2-5|TRBV4-2
TGTGCCAGCAGCCAAATGTCCCTAGCGGGGGGGCGGCAAGAGACCCAGTACTTC
CASSQMSLAGGRQETQYF
>15|NA|NA|TRBJ1-5|TRBV5-1
TGCGCCAGCAGCTTGGACGGGGGGGCGTCTCAGCCCCAGCATTTT
CASSLDGGASQPQHF
>14|TRBD1|once|TRBJ1-2|TRBV5-5
TGTGCCAGCAGCCCACCTCTAACCGGGACAGTAGACACCTTC
CASSPPLTGTVDTF
>13|TRBD1|NA|TRBJ1-2|TRBV12-3/TRBV12-4
TGTGCCAGCAGTCCACAGGGGTGGGATGGCTACACCTTC
CASSPQGWDGYTF
>17|TRBD1|NA|TRBJ2-3|TRBV19
TGTGCCAGTAGTGACCCGGGACAGGGGTTTCGTACAGATACGCAGTATTTT
CASSDPGQGFRTDTQYF